The present T cell receptor beta chain was sequenced within a study of early T cells in non-severe SARS-CoV-2 infection. This clonotype was counted ten times or more. What it binds is unknown. Notes on the study in general: VDJdb matches were skewed toward anti-spike CD8 T cell responses.

V lost 6 bases to trimming and J lost 0 bases, with 3 bases between them. The length of the CDR3 is 13 residues. Germline loops: CDR1 MDHEN, CDR2 SYDVKM. Each CDR3 protein gets one entry after TCRdb re-called the 5' RACE reads with MiXCR. This repertoire shows roughly 40,000 distinct CDR3 sequences, approximately 5.9% found once; its top ten account for about 7.8%. This receptor was obtained from an adult who was a healthcare worker with PCR-confirmed SARS-CoV-2 infection or an uninfected control (not recorded which). The sequencing used whole blood, collected at baseline. The gene calls are TRBV28 and TRBJ2-6; D is ambiguous. The CDR3 DNA reads as TGTGCCAGCAGGCTCTCTGGGGCCAACGTCCTGACTTTC. Its translation: CASRLSGANVLTF.